Shown below are 25 T cell receptor beta chains from a single sample sequenced in a study of Graves' ophthalmopathy and Graves' hyperthyroidism. Amplification targeted the TCR beta CDR3 regions, with RNA transcripts as the source material. After a first-round RT-PCR with HTBI primers, a second-round multiplex PCR was run. TCRdb processed the multiplex PCR reads anew with MiXCR; each CDR3 protein has one entry. The sample has about 700,000 distinct CDR3 sequences; roughly 41% are singletons. Sequenced material: peripheral blood. The receptors were gathered from an adult man with Graves' ophthalmopathy.

The chain combines TRBV24-1 with TRBJ2-2; 11 nucleotides align to TRBD2. In germline, CDR1 is KGHDR, CDR2 SFDVKD. This CDR3 is 17 amino acids long. J gave up 0 bases and V 3 bases, and 2 bases lay outside the gene matches. This CDR3 reads CATSDVAGGANTGELFF. The CDR3 DNA follows: TGTGCCACCAGTGATGTAGCGGGAGGGGCGAACACCGGGGAGCTGTTTTTT.

At least ten counts were recorded for this clonotype. The rearrangement joins TRBV7-6 to TRBJ2-2; D remains unclear. V was clipped by 1 base and J by 3 bases, with 9 bases between them. Germline CDR1 and CDR2: SGHVS and FNYEAQ. The CDR3 has 15 residues. CDR3 nucleotide sequence: TGTGCCAGCAGCTTAGTCGGCACAGACACCGGGGAGCTGTTTTTT. Protein: CASSLVGTDTGELFF. The full variable domain, rest sourced from reference TRBV7-6 and TRBJ2-2, is GAGVSQSPRYKVTKRGQDVALRCDPISGHVSLYWYRQALGQGPEFLTYFNYEAQQDKSGLPNDRFSAERPEGSISTLTIQRTEQRDSAMYRCASSLVGTDTGELFFGEGSRLTVL.

The rearrangement links TRBV24-1 to TRBJ1-5, with D maybe TRBD1 (5 bases). Trimming cost V 11 bases and J 7 bases, with 20 bases left between them. Germline V gives CDR1 KGHDR, CDR2 SFDVKD. CDR3 size: 14 residues. In DNA, the CDR3 is TGTGCCAGCTCACCACTCAGGGAAGGCCAGCCCCAGCATTTT. Its translation is CASSPLREGQPQHF.

This CDR3 is CATSRGTRANYGYTF. The CDR3 DNA reads as TGTGCCACCAGCAGAGGAACCAGGGCTAACTATGGCTACACCTTC. This chain uses TRBV15 with TRBJ1-2; the D gene is possibly TRBD1 (5 bases). This CDR3 has 15 residues. Trimming stripped 1 base from V and 0 bases from J, with 9 bases between. The germline V gene encodes CDR1 LNHNV and CDR2 YYDKDF (reference sequence).

This clonotype was counted a few times. The V and J genes are TRBV7-2 and TRBJ2-7, with 14 bases that match TRBD2. Trimming removed 4 bases from V and 5 bases from J; junction bases left unmatched: 4. The CDR3 is 15 amino acids. Germline CDR1 and CDR2: SGHTA and FQGNSA. The CDR3 loop is CASSYGTSGSHEQYF. The CDR3 DNA sequence: TGTGCCAGCAGCTACGGGACTAGCGGGAGCCACGAGCAGTACTTC.

V usage is TRBV11-2 and J usage is TRBJ2-1, with TRBD2 matching over 8 bases. The CDR3 totals 17 residues. Germline-derived CDR1 and CDR2 are SGHAT and FQNNGV. V gave up 4 bases and J gave up 8 bases; unmatched junction bases: 16. The CDR3 region is CASSSPVAGTVRYEQFF. CDR3 DNA: TGTGCCAGCAGCTCACCTGTAGCGGGAACGGTGCGGTATGAGCAGTTCTTC.

The gene calls are TRBV9 and TRBJ1-1; 9 bases line up with TRBD1. This CDR3 region has 16 residues. Germline assignment: CDR1 SGDLS and CDR2 YYNGEE. The ends lost 0 bases at V and 7 bases at J; junction bases unmatched: 10. The CDR3 loop is CASSVEETGGLGEAFF. The CDR3 bases are TGTGCCAGCAGCGTAGAGGAGACAGGGGGATTAGGTGAAGCTTTCTTT.

This clonotype has more than one count but fewer than ten. The V and J genes are TRBV29-1 and TRBJ2-2, with TRBD2 as a possible D gene (7 bases). Deletions cut 3 bases from V and 5 bases from J, with 16 bases between. The CDR3 is 15 residues long. In germline, CDR1 is SQVTM, CDR2 ANQGSEA. CDR3: CSVDDRRGGTGELFF. In DNA, the CDR3 is TGCAGCGTTGATGACAGGAGGGGGGGAACCGGGGAGCTGTTTTTT.

This clonotype was counted at least ten times. This sequence joins TRBV7-6 and TRBJ1-4; no firm D call. Germline CDR1 SGHVS, CDR2 FNYEAQ. The CDR3 contains 13 residues. V gave up 5 bases and J gave up 5 bases, with 9 bases separating them. The CDR3 DNA sequence: TGTGCCAGCAGCCTTTGGCCCAATGAAAAACTGTTTTTT. Amino acids: CASSLWPNEKLFF.

V usage is TRBV7-9 and J usage is TRBJ2-3; D ambiguous. Trimming took off 5 bases at V and 0 bases at J, with 6 bases between the two ends. The CDR3 covers 13 residues. CDR1 is SEHNR, CDR2 FQNEAQ, per germline (reference sequence). In DNA, the CDR3 is TGTGCCAGCAGCCGCATTAGCACAGATACGCAGTATTTT. It translates to CASSRISTDTQYF.

This clonotype turned up a few times. The chain uses TRBV28 and TRBJ2-5, with D unclear. Germline lookup yields CDR1 MDHEN and CDR2 SYDVKM. The germline V and J ends were trimmed by 5 bases and 2 bases, with 15 bases remaining between them. The CDR3 consists of 15 residues. CDR3 nucleotide sequence: TGTGCCAGCAGTATCCCGGCAGTGGCGCAAGAGACCCAGTACTTC. Its protein product is CASSIPAVAQETQYF.

Of note for this clonotype: Since a much larger clone is just one base distant, this may be a read error. The chain uses TRBV19 and TRBJ1-2, with D possibly TRBD1 on 6 matching bases. The V gene lost 4 bases and the J gene lost 8 bases, with 20 bases spanning the gap. In germline, CDR1 is LNHDA, CDR2 SQIVND (reference sequence). The CDR3 contains 15 residues. In DNA form, the CDR3 reads TGTGCCAGTAGTACCTACCCCAACAGGGAGGGGGGCTACACCTTC. Amino acid sequence: CASSTYPNREGGYTF.

This clonotype was detected only a few times. The chain links TRBV7-3 to TRBJ2-5; tentative D call: TRBD2 (5 bases). Germline CDR1 is SGHTA and CDR2 is FQGTGA. Trimming removed 5 bases at V and 5 bases at J, with 18 bases between. This CDR3 region has 15 residues. The CDR3 sequence is CASSPTPGVRETQYF. The CDR3 coding sequence is TGTGCCAGCAGCCCTACTCCCGGGGTGCGGGAGACCCAGTACTTC.

This clonotype has just a few counts. This sequence joins TRBV7-9 and TRBJ2-6; the D gene is possibly TRBD2 (6 bases). The CDR3 is 17 residues long. In germline, CDR1 is SEHNR, CDR2 FQNEAQ (reference sequence). The V gene lost 2 bases and the J gene lost 3 bases, with 14 bases spanning the gap. The CDR3 region has the DNA TGTGCCAGCAGCTTAAATACCGGGACTTTTGGGGCCAACGTCCTGACTTTC. Translating it yields CASSLNTGTFGANVLTF. The full variable domain, rest sourced from reference TRBV7-9 and TRBJ2-6, is DTGVSQNPRHKITKRGQNVTFRCDPISEHNRLYWYRQTLGQGPEFLTYFQNEAQLEKSRLLSDRFSAERPKGSFSTLEIQRTEQGDSAMYLCASSLNTGTFGANVLTFGAGSRLTVL.

This clonotype was found many times. The J gene is TRBJ2-7, the V gene TRBV2; D is uncertain. This CDR3 is built from 15 residues. Germline CDR1 and CDR2: SNHLY and FYNNEI. The ends were cut back, 3 bases at V and 0 bases at J, with 12 bases in the middle. This CDR3 reads CASSDSWGSSYEQYF. The CDR3 DNA sequence: TGTGCCAGCAGTGATAGTTGGGGAAGCTCCTACGAGCAGTACTTC.

This chain joins TRBV6-1 and TRBJ1-5; 7 bases map to TRBD1. Germline lookup yields CDR1 MNHNS and CDR2 SASEGT. The CDR3 is 15 residues long. The trim removed 5 bases at V and 3 bases at J, leaving 7 bases unmatched. The CDR3 DNA reads TGTGCCAGCAGTCGGGACAGCTATTACAATCAGCCCCAGCATTTT. Encoded protein: CASSRDSYYNQPQHF.

The genes are TRBV29-1 and TRBJ1-1; 8 bases fit TRBD1. The CDR3 is 14 amino acids. The V gene end was trimmed by 7 bases and the J gene end by 2 bases; junction bases not matched to a gene: 9. In germline, CDR1 is SQVTM, CDR2 ANQGSEA. CDR3 coding DNA: TGCAGCGGAACCGGGACAGGCGCTAACACTGAAGCTTTCTTT. This sequence encodes CSGTGTGANTEAFF.

This clonotype was seen ten or more times. The chain has TRBV7-2 and TRBJ2-7; D is possibly TRBD1 (5 bases). Trimming cost V 5 bases and J 2 bases, with 13 bases left between them. Germline CDR1 reads SGHTA; CDR2 reads FQGNSA. CDR3 length: 14 amino acids. As DNA, the CDR3 is TGTGCCAGCAGCCCCACAGGTCAGACCTACGAGCAGTACTTC. It codes for CASSPTGQTYEQYF. The full variable domain, in which reference TRBV7-2 and TRBJ2-7 provide the parts outside the CDR3, is GAGVSQSPSNKVTEKGKDVELRCDPISGHTALYWYRQSLGQGLEFLIYFQGNSAPDKSGLPSDRFSAERTGGSVSTLTIQRTQQEDSAVYLCASSPTGQTYEQYFGPGTRLTVT.

The CDR3 spells CASSPGENTEAFF. CDR3 DNA sequence: TGTGCCAGCAGTCCCGGAGAGAACACTGAAGCTTTCTTT. The V gene is TRBV7-2, the J gene TRBJ1-1; no clear D. V was shortened by 6 bases and J by 1 base, with 9 bases between the two germline ends. Germline V gene lookup returns CDR1 SGHTA and CDR2 FQGNSA. The CDR3 spans 13 residues.

The CDR3 nucleotides are TGTGCCAGCAGTTTGGTTGGTCCAAATGGCTACACCTTC. Translating it yields CASSLVGPNGYTF. The chain couples TRBV25-1 to TRBJ1-2; D gene uncertain. Trimming pared 5 bases from V and 6 bases from J, leaving 13 bases between. Germline V gene lookup returns CDR1 MGHDK and CDR2 SYGVNS. CDR3 length equals 13 residues.

Remarks on this clonotype: The final CDR3 position lacks the conserved phenylalanine or tryptophan, pointing to a likely read error. The gene calls are TRBV25-1 and TRBJ1-2, with a tentative D call TRBD1 (6 bases). CDR3 length equals 13 residues. The germline V gene encodes CDR1 MGHDK and CDR2 SYGVNS. V gave up 3 bases and J gave up 7 bases, with 12 bases separating them. CDR3 loop: CASSDPTGLGYTS. As DNA, the CDR3 is TGTGCCAGCAGTGACCCCACAGGGCTTGGCTACACCTCC.

Comment on this clonotype: This may come from a read error, since a much larger clone is one base off. The V gene is TRBV10-2, the J gene TRBJ1-1; tentatively, D is TRBD1 (5 bases). The CDR3 covers 12 residues. Germline V CDR1 and CDR2: WSHSY, SAAADI. The V end was cut by 2 bases, the J end by 10 bases, with 11 bases between. The CDR3 DNA reads as TGCGCCAGCAGTGAGGGGGCGGGTGGAGCTTTCTTT. Translation gives CASSEGAGGAFF.

The J gene is TRBJ2-7, the V gene TRBV19; 8 bases line up with TRBD2. The CDR3 contains 17 residues. Losses at the gene ends were 5 bases for V and 1 base for J; bases not matched to a gene: 13. CDR1 is LNHDA, CDR2 SQIVND, per germline (reference sequence). The CDR3 DNA follows: TGTGCCAGTAGTTCAGGACCGGGCCGGGGGGGATCCTACGAGCAGTACTTC. As protein: CASSSGPGRGGSYEQYF.

This clonotype was counted between two and nine times. J is TRBJ1-1 and V is TRBV9; no clear D. This CDR3 spans 13 amino acids. V was clipped by 2 bases and J by 3 bases, with 8 bases between them. Germline V gene data show CDR1 as SGDLS and CDR2 as YYNGEE. The chain's CDR3 is CASSVGRYTEAFF. The CDR3 bases are TGTGCCAGCAGCGTGGGTAGGTACACTGAAGCTTTCTTT. Supplemented by reference TRBV9 and TRBJ1-1, the full variable domain reads DSGVTQTPKHLITATGQRVTLRCSPRSGDLSVYWYQQSLDQGLQFLIQYYNGEERAKGNILERFSAQQFPDLHSELNLSSLELGDSALYFCASSVGRYTEAFFGQGTRLTVV.

This sequence joins TRBV7-4 and TRBJ2-2; 7 nucleotides line up with TRBD1. J lost 3 bases, V lost 9 bases, and 10 bases had no gene match. The CDR3 length is 15 residues. The germline CDR1 and CDR2 sequences are SGHVT and SQSDAQ. CDR3 in amino acids: CASSITGDHTGELFF. For the CDR3, the DNA is TGTGCCAGTAGTATTACAGGGGACCACACCGGGGAGCTGTTTTTT.